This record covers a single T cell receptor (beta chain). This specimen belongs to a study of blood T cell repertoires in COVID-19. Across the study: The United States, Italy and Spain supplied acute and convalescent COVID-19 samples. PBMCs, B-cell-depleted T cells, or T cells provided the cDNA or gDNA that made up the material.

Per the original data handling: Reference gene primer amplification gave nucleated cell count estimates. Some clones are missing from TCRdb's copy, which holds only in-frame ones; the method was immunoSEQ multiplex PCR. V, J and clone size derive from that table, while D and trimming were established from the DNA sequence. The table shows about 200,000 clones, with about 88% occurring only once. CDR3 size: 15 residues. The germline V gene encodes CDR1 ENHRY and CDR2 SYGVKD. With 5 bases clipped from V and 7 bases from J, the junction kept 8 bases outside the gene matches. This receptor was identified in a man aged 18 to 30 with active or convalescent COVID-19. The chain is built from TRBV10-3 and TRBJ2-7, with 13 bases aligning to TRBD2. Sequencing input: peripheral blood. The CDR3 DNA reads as TGTGCCATCAGTTCAACTAGCGGGGGGGCGGAAGAGCAGTACTTC. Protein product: CAISSTSGGAEEQYF.